This entry concerns a single TCR beta chain. This CDR3 is built from 17 residues. Germline V gives CDR1 SEHNR, CDR2 FQNEAQ (reference sequence). Trimming stripped 6 bases from V and 0 bases from J, with 18 bases between. These data come from a study of CD8 T cells in ankylosing spondylitis. It was by quantitative 5'-RACE with molecular barcodes that TCR beta libraries were made. TCRdb reprocessed the 5' RACE reads with MiXCR, giving one entry per CDR3 protein. The sample contains 150,000 to 200,000 distinct CDR3 sequences, around 13% of which appear only once. Sequenced sample: blood, either unsorted or a sorted T cell fraction (not recorded which). The sequence was collected from a male donor with ankylosing spondylitis or in good health (not recorded which). The chain links TRBV7-9 to TRBJ2-4; TRBD2 might be the D (6 bases). The CDR3 sequence: CASSPTEGFLAKNIQYF. CDR3 bases: TGTGCCAGCAGTCCTACGGAGGGTTTCCTAGCCAAAAACATTCAGTACTTC.